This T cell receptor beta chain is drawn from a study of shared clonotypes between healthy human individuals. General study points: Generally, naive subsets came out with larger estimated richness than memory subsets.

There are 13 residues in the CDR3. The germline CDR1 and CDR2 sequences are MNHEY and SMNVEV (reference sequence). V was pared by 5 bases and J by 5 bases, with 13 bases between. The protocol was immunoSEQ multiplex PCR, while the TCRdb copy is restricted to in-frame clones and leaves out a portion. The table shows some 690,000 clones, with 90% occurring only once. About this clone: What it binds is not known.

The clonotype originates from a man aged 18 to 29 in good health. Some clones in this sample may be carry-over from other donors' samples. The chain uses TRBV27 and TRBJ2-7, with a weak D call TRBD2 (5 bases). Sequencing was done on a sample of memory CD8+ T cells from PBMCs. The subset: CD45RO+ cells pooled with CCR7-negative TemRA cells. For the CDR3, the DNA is TGTGCCAGCAGTCCCCCTAGCAGTGACGAGCAGTACTTC. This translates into CASSPPSSDEQYF.